This T cell receptor (beta chain) came from a study of blood T cell repertoires in COVID-19. On the study more broadly: Both acute and convalescent COVID-19 samples were obtained from the United States, Italy and Spain. Sample material is recorded as cDNA or gDNA derived from T cells, B-cell-depleted T cells, or PBMCs.

Cohort 3 donors counted as recovered after two negative PCRs, clearance, or resolved symptoms. TCRdb's table, derived via immunoSEQ multiplex PCR, lists solely in-frame clones and lacks some. The sample shows some 420,000 clones, approximately 90% of them seen only once. The sample comprised PBMCs or T cells enriched from blood (not recorded which). This clonotype was sampled from a man aged 30-40 years who had recovered from COVID-19.

The CDR3 is CATSDPRLAGTTDTQYF. The DNA of the CDR3 is TGTGCCACCAGTGATCCCCGACTAGCGGGAACCACAGATACGCAGTATTTT. The rearrangement links TRBV24-1 to TRBJ2-3; 11 bases are a match to TRBD2. Germline V gene lookup returns CDR1 KGHDR and CDR2 SFDVKD. With V trimmed by 3 bases and J by 2 bases, 6 bases remained unmatched. The CDR3 length is 17 residues.